This T cell receptor beta chain stems from a study of T cells in Graves' hyperthyroidism and ophthalmopathy. RNA transcripts served as the template for amplifying TCR beta CDR3 regions. When the TCR CDR3 underwent first-round RT-PCR, the HTBI primer set was used. TCRdb recomputed calls from the multiplex PCR reads with MiXCR, one row per CDR3 protein. The sample yields more than 500,000 distinct CDR3 sequences, about 16% seen once. This clonotype was picked up a small number of times. Its target is not known. Diagnostic decisions used clinical symptoms, serum thyroxine and TRAb, thyroid ultrasound and orbital computed tomography. Findings of the study overall: Most thyroid-expanded clonotypes above 0.001 were also found in blood.

This receptor was taken from a woman aged 30 to 39 with Graves' ophthalmopathy. Material: blood.

DNA for the CDR3: TGTGCCAGCAGCTACCGCGGCGGGACAGGAGGTAGCTATGGCTACACCTTC. Its translation is CASSYRGGTGGSYGYTF. The chain couples TRBV6-5 to TRBJ1-2; 8 bases align to TRBD1. Per germline, CDR1 MNHEY and CDR2 SVGAGI. Unmatched junction bases numbered 16, after V lost 6 bases and J lost 4 bases. The CDR3 is 17 residues long.